Described below is a single TCR beta chain sequence and its context. The assay was immunoSEQ multiplex PCR, and TCRdb's table has in-frame clones only and misses some. This sample carries 15,000 or so clones, approximately 70% of them seen once, and the ten largest clones take 13% to 15%. The entry originates in a study of T cells after somatic rescue of genetic block. Trimming stripped 0 bases from V and 1 base from J, with 7 bases between. Germline V lookup: CDR1 SGHNT, CDR2 YYREEE (reference sequence). The CDR3 covers 14 residues. This TCR was sampled from a boy aged 10-17 years. This chain links TRBV5-4 with TRBJ1-1; no clear D gene. Sequenced material: peripheral blood mononuclear cells (PBMCs). The CDR3 sequence is CASSLAQGNTEAFF. DNA for the CDR3: TGTGCCAGCAGCTTGGCCCAAGGGAACACTGAAGCTTTCTTT.